This TCR beta chain was observed in a study of CD8+ T cells in alopecia areata. Extracted from the samples, RNA was reverse transcribed into cDNA to serve as the sequencing template. Clones were sequenced by immunoSEQ multiplex PCR, and TCRdb holds only the in-frame ones, with some missing. The table has over 150,000 clones, 50% to 70% seen once. The CDR3 is 17 amino acids. V gave up 0 bases and J gave up 8 bases; unmatched junction bases: 13. CDR1 and CDR2 from the germline V gene are SGHAT and FQNNGV. Study findings and constraints: Lesional scalp, especially alopecia totalis/universalis, showed higher clonality than normal scalp.

In the case of this clone: What it binds is not known.

The sequenced sample was CD4+ T cells sorted from blood, obtained at week 0. The rearrangement uses TRBV11-2 and TRBJ2-5, with 9 bases identical to TRBD2. The TCR comes from a human donor with alopecia areata. CDR3: CASSLDYFELAGDTQYF. The CDR3 DNA follows: TGTGCCAGCAGCTTAGATTATTTCGAGTTAGCGGGGGACACCCAGTACTTC.